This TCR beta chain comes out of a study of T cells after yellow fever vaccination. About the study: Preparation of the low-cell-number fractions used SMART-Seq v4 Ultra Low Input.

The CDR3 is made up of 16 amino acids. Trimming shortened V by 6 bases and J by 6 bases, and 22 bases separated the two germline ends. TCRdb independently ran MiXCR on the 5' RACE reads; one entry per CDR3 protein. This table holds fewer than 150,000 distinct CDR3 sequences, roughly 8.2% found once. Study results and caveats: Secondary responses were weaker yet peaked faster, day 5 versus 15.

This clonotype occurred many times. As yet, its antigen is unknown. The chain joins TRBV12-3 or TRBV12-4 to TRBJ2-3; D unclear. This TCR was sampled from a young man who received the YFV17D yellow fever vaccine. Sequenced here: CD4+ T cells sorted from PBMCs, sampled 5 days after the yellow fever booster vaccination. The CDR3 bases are TGTGCCAGCAGCCAGTGGGTAATATCTGGGCGGGATACGCAGTATTTT. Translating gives CASSQWVISGRDTQYF.